Below, one T cell receptor beta chain is given with its context. Source study methods: Amplifying reference gene primers gave estimates of nucleated cell counts. The assay was immunoSEQ multiplex PCR, and TCRdb's table has in-frame clones only and misses some. Clone size and V and J calls were adopted from that table, with D and trimming inferred from the DNA. In the table there are tens of thousands of clones, about 89% of which are singletons. This entry comes from a study of blood T cell repertoires in COVID-19. Study background: Researchers got acute and convalescent COVID-19 samples from the United States, Italy and Spain. T cells, B-cell-depleted T cells, or PBMCs supplied cDNA or gDNA.

In germline, CDR1 is SNHLY, CDR2 FYNNEI. The length of the CDR3 is 12 residues. J gave up 4 bases and V 6 bases, and 2 bases lay outside the gene matches. This TCR was recovered from a man aged 55-75 years with acute or convalescent COVID-19. The rearrangement joins TRBV2 to TRBJ1-2; 7 bases are a match to TRBD1. Sequencing was performed on peripheral blood. This CDR3 reads CASRGTVYGYTF. CDR3 nucleotide sequence: TGTGCCAGCAGAGGGACAGTCTATGGCTACACCTTC.